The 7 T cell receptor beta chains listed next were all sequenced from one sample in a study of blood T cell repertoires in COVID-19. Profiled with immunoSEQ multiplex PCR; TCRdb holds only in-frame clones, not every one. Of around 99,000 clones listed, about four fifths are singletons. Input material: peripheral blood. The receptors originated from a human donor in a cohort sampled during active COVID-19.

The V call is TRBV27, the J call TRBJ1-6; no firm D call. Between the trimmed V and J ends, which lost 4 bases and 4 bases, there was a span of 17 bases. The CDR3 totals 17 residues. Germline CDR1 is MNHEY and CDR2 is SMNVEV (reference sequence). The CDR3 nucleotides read TGTGCCAGCAGTTGGGGTTTCGGCGGGTCATATAATTCACCCCTCCACTTT. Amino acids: CASSWGFGGSYNSPLHF.

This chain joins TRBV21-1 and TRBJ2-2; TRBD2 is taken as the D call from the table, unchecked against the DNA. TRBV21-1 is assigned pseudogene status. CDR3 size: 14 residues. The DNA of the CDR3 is TGTGCCAGCAGCAATTCTACGAACACCGGGGAGCTGTTTTTT. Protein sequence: CASSNSTNTGELFF.

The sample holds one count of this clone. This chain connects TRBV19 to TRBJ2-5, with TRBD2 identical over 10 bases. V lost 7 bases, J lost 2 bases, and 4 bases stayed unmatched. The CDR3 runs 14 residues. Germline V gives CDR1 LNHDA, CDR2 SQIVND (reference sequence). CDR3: CASTLAGGQETQYF. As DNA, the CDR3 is TGTGCCAGTACATTAGCGGGGGGTCAAGAGACCCAGTACTTC. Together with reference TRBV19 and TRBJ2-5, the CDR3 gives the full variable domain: DGGITQSPKYLFRKEGQNVTLSCEQNLNHDAMYWYRQDPGQGLRLIYYSQIVNDFQKGDIAEGYSVSREKKESFPLTVTSAQKNPTAFYLCASTLAGGQETQYFGPGTRLLVL.

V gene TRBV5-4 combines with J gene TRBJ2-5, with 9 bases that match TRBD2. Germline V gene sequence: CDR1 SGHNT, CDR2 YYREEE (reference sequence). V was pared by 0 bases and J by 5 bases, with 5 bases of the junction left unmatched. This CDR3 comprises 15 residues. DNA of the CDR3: TGTGCCAGCAGCTTGGGGCTAGCGGGATTTGAGACCCAGTACTTC. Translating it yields CASSLGLAGFETQYF.

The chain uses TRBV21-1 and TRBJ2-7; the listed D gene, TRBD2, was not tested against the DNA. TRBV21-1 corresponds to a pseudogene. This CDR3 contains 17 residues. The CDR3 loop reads CASSKPPTSGSRHEQYV. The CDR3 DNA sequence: TGTGCCAGCAGCAAACCCCCGACTAGCGGGAGCCGCCACGAGCAGTACGTC.

The DNA of the CDR3 is TGTGCCAGGAGAACCTTTGATTCCTACGAGCAGTACGTC. Translation gives CARRTFDSYEQYV. This sequence joins TRBV5-3 and TRBJ2-7; D is uncertain. TRBV5-3 is noted as an ORF with a role that remains uncertain. This CDR3 spans 13 amino acids. The V end was cut by 8 bases, the J end by 1 base, with 13 bases between.

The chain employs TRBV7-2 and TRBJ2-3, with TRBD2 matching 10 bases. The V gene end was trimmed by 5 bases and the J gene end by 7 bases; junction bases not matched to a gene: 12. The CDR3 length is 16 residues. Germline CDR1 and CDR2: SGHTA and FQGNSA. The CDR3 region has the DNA TGTGCCAGCAGCCCTCAAGCGGGAGGGCCTAGAAATACGCAGTATTTT. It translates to CASSPQAGGPRNTQYF.